The rows below give T cell receptor beta chains drawn from one sample of a study of CD8 T cells in ankylosing spondylitis. A single record per CDR3 protein comes from TCRdb applying MiXCR to the 5' RACE reads. The data hold 150,000 to 200,000 distinct CDR3 sequences, with 11% observed a single time. The specimen sequenced was blood, either unsorted or a sorted T cell fraction (not recorded which). The receptors here all came from a male donor with ankylosing spondylitis or in good health (not recorded which). CDR3s include the opening cysteine and the closing phenylalanine or tryptophan. Only part of the rows carry a size: once, few, many, or a class if the clone is expanded.

TRBV20-1,11,many,CSASTQGTQYF
TRBV4-2,16,.,CASGPGLRVLGNEQYF
TRBV5-1,16,few,CASSWDGGTSKHEQFF
TRBV29-1,14,many,CSVGQGLGTDTQYF
TRBV2,15,many,CASSIDRRVYEKLFF
TRBV5-5,14,few,CASSLSGVPYEQYF
TRBV12-3/TRBV12-4,14,many,CASSHGTSADTQYF
TRBV29-1,13,few,CSVDNGRVGELFF
TRBV6-1,18,many,CASSFRQVPSGLYNEQFF
TRBV5-1,14,.,CASSLPGGPAGYTF
TRBV7-9,16,.,CASSSLPSGGYNEQFF
TRBV7-9,15,.,CASSLDMQIWDTQYF
TRBV5-1,13,few,CASSLGRADEAFF
TRBV2,11,few,CASSESPTQYF
TRBV7-2,16,.,CASSFGTSGGTDTQYF
TRBV28,14,few,CASSFFGDSYEQYF
TRBV9,14,few,CASSVAGTTRGQFF
TRBV5-6,19,few,CASSSTGTGGAEHTDTQYF
TRBV7-2,14,many,CASSWGLGTDTQYF
TRBV20-1,15,many,CSARDLGATQETQYF
TRBV11-3,17,.,CASSLEISGQGTYEQYF
TRBV27,15,many,CASSLSILAGYEQFF
TRBV7-2,14,few,CASSLEVIGGELFF
TRBV4-1,13,many,CASSQAYSDEQFF
TRBV11-2,14,once,CANSSGLSTDTQYF
TRBV5-1,13,many,CASSVDRNTEAFF
TRBV27,16,few,CASSITGLPSTDTQYF
TRBV5-1,16,many,CASSLEPMVMNTEAFF
TRBV7-6,13,many,CASSTLPSGEQYF
TRBV7-8,16,few,CASSSTPGQGQNIQYF
TRBV3-1,16,many,CASSLQREGWGDEQFF
TRBV11-1,14,few,CASSLVGSSTEAFF
TRBV29-1,12,many,CSVVSKSYEQYF
TRBV6-2/TRBV6-3,15,few,CASRPTGQGIETQYF
TRBV5-1,14,many,CATTVGQRANVLTF
TRBV5-1,13,many,CASSRTGDTEAFF
TRBV5-1,16,.,CASSQTSGGSAYVQYF
TRBV9,17,many,CASSGDRTGGYSYEQYF
TRBV5-6,16,.,CASSLASGSSGDTQYF
TRBV20-1,14,many,CSGYPSGRTDTQYF
TRBV27,15,many,CASSWGTGGYNEQFF
TRBV5-1,16,many,CASSLALGSTGNGYTF
TRBV20-1,14,many,CSARTGGFNEKLFF
TRBV5-1,17,many,CASSFGQGRSSTDTQYF
TRBV11-2,19,.,CASSLGEASGRMAKNIQYF
TRBV20-1,15,many,CSASGSLRGYEKLFF
TRBV7-2,15,.,CASSFTGGLSKKLFF
TRBV5-1,15,many,CASSSGDRGNSPLHF
TRBV6-2/TRBV6-3,15,many,CASSLGGVYTDTQYF
TRBV20-1,16,few,CCARDRGPPSTDTQYF
TRBV20-1,15,many,CSANPGTGDTGELFF
TRBV11-2,14,.,CASSLGRPSDEQFF
TRBV5-1,14,many,CASSLPRDTGELFF
TRBV4-3,14,many,CASSQETSRSPLHF